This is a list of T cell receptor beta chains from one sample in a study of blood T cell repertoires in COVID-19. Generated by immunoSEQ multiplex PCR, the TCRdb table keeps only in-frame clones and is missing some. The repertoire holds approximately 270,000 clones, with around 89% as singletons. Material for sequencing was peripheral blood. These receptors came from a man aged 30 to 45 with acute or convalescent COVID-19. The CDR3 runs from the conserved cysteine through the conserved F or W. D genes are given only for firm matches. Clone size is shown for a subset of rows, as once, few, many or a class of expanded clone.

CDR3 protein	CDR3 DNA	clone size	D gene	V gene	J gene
CASERHSSYTF	TGTGCCAGTGAAAGACATTCTAGCTACACCTTC	.	.	TRBV19	TRBJ1-2
CASSFRGLVVNTGELFF	TGCGCCAGCAGCTTCCGAGGGTTGGTGGTGAACACCGGGGAGCTGTTTTTT	.	.	TRBV5-1	TRBJ2-2
CASRLGGNTEAFF	TGTGCCAGCAGGCTAGGGGGGAACACTGAAGCTTTCTTT	.	.	TRBV28	TRBJ1-1
CASSSGTGYGEQYF	TGTGCCAGCTCATCTGGGACAGGGTATGGGGAGCAGTACTTC	.	TRBD1	TRBV18	TRBJ2-7
CASRLQTNTEAFF	TGTGCCAGCAGATTACAGACGAACACTGAAGCTTTCTTT	.	.	TRBV25-1	TRBJ1-1
CASSYRTVTDTQYF	TGTGCCAGCAGTTACCGGACAGTCACAGATACGCAGTATTTT	many	.	TRBV6-5	TRBJ2-3
CASSVGGTSGIYEQYF	TGTGCCAGCAGCGTGGGGGGAACTAGCGGGATCTACGAGCAGTACTTC	.	TRBD2	TRBV9	TRBJ2-7
CASSHRGQGGYNEQFF	TGTGCCAGCAGCCACCGAGGACAAGGGGGCTACAATGAGCAGTTCTTC	.	.	TRBV3-1/TRBV3-2	TRBJ2-1
CASSPGIAHGQASPLHF	TGTGCCAGCAGCCCAGGAATTGCACACGGACAGGCTTCACCCCTCCACTTT	few	TRBD1	TRBV9	TRBJ1-6
CASSILAGAYNEQFF	TGTGCCAGCAGCATTCTAGCGGGAGCTTACAATGAGCAGTTCTTC	.	TRBD2	TRBV28	TRBJ2-1
CASSQRQEAPYGYTF	TGTGCCAGTAGCCAAAGACAGGAAGCCCCCTATGGCTACACCTTC	.	.	TRBV19	TRBJ1-2
CASSLLSGGSTDTQYF	TGCGCCAGCAGCTTGCTTAGCGGGGGTAGCACAGATACGCAGTATTTT	.	TRBD2	TRBV5-1	TRBJ2-3
CASSSGADQPQHF	TGTGCCAGCAGCTCGGGAGCCGATCAGCCCCAGCATTTT	.	.	TRBV5-6	TRBJ1-5
CASSGGTGSSYEQYF	TGTGCCAGCAGCGGCGGGACAGGGAGCTCCTACGAGCAGTACTTC	.	TRBD1	TRBV9	TRBJ2-7
CASSRFTDQPYNEQFF	TGTGCCAGCAGCCGATTTACAGATCAGCCCTACAATGAGCAGTTCTTC	few	.	TRBV7-6	TRBJ2-1
CASSSRGGNEQFF	TGTGCCAGCAGCTCAAGGGGGGGAAATGAGCAGTTCTTC	few	.	TRBV5-5	TRBJ2-1
CASSLGQSNQPQHF	TGTGCCAGCAGCCTGGGACAGTCCAATCAGCCCCAGCATTTT	.	TRBD1	TRBV7-9	TRBJ1-5
CASSLESGSPLHF	TGCGCCAGCAGCTTGGAGAGCGGTTCACCCCTCCACTTT	.	.	TRBV5-1	TRBJ1-6
CASIEQGNSPLHF	TGTGCCAGCATTGAACAGGGGAATTCACCCCTCCACTTT	.	TRBD1	TRBV28	TRBJ1-6
CASSEAGGFYGYTF	TGTGCCAGCAGTGAAGCGGGGGGGTTCTATGGCTACACCTTC	once	.	TRBV6-1	TRBJ1-2
CSVKLLAGPYEQYF	TGCAGCGTGAAATTATTAGCGGGTCCCTACGAGCAGTACTTC	.	TRBD2	TRBV29-1	TRBJ2-7
CASSRTGESGYTF	TGTGCCAGCTCACGAACTGGGGAGAGTGGCTACACCTTC	.	.	TRBV18	TRBJ1-2
CATSRVLFQAEAFF	TGTGCCACCAGCAGAGTTCTCTTTCAGGCTGAAGCTTTCTTT	.	.	TRBV15	TRBJ1-1
CASWGARVAGLTISYNEQFF	TGTGCCAGCTGGGGGGCTCGAGTAGCGGGATTAACTATATCCTACAATGAGCAGTTCTTC	.	TRBD2	TRBV27	TRBJ2-1
CASSLGGRGPDTQYF	TGCGCCAGCAGCTTGGGAGGCAGGGGGCCAGATACGCAGTATTTT	.	TRBD1	TRBV5-1	TRBJ2-3
CASSPPRGMNQPQHF	TGTGCCAGCAGTCCTCCCAGGGGAATGAATCAGCCCCAGCATTTT	.	.	TRBV28	TRBJ1-5
CASSFRQGDKQFF	TGTGCCAGCAGCTTTCGGCAGGGGGACAAGCAGTTCTTC	.	TRBD1	TRBV7-3	TRBJ2-1
CAWSVFREEGGQPQHF	TGTGCCTGGAGTGTCTTTCGCGAGGAAGGGGGCCAGCCCCAGCATTTT	.	TRBD1	TRBV30	TRBJ1-5
CASSEFGLGTGFSYEQFF	TGTGCCAGCAGTGAATTCGGGCTAGGGACAGGGTTTTCATATGAGCAGTTCTTC	.	TRBD1	TRBV25-1	TRBJ2-1
CASSSTFYPNNSPLHF	TGTGCCAGCAGTAGCACCTTTTATCCGAATAATTCACCCCTCCACTTT	.	.	TRBV5-6	TRBJ1-6
CASSDPGLNYNEQFF	TGTGCCAGCAGTGACCCGGGACTGAACTACAATGAGCAGTTCTTC	.	.	TRBV6-2/TRBV6-3	TRBJ2-1
CASSVDRFLSPLHF	TGTGCCAGCAGTGTGGACAGATTCCTATCACCCCTCCACTTT	.	.	TRBV28	TRBJ1-6
CASSFIGQDYGYTF	TGTGCCAGCAGCTTTATCGGACAGGACTATGGCTACACCTTC	once	TRBD1	TRBV7-2	TRBJ1-2
CASSTSGNEQFF	TGTGCCAGTAGTACTAGCGGCAATGAGCAGTTCTTC	.	TRBD2	TRBV19	TRBJ2-1
CASSLGWSDQAFF	TGTGCCAGCAGCTTAGGTTGGTCAGATCAAGCTTTCTTT	.	.	TRBV7-3	TRBJ1-1
CAWSAGQGRYGYTF	TGTGCCTGGAGTGCCGGACAGGGTAGATATGGCTACACCTTC	.	TRBD1	TRBV30	TRBJ1-2
CASSRQGYGYTF	TGTGCCAGCAGCCGACAGGGCTATGGCTACACCTTC	.	TRBD1	TRBV14	TRBJ1-2
CASSLLDQGFEKLFF	TGTGCCAGCAGCTTACTGGATCAGGGATTTGAAAAACTGTTTTTT	.	.	TRBV7-9	TRBJ1-4
CASSLKLGHTEAFF	TGTGCCAGCAGCTTGAAGTTGGGCCACACTGAAGCTTTCTTT	.	.	TRBV5-4	TRBJ1-1
CASSSEDRVGTF	TGTGCCAGCAGCTCGGAGGACAGGGTTGGCACCTTC	.	TRBD1	TRBV9	TRBJ1-2
CATSGGPAGVRETQYF	TGTGCCACCAGCGGCGGGCCAGCGGGGGTGCGAGAGACCCAGTACTTC	.	TRBD2	TRBV15	TRBJ2-5
CASSFDRSYGYTF	TGTGCCAGCAGCTTCGACAGATCCTATGGCTACACCTTC	.	.	TRBV5-5	TRBJ1-2
CSVEGGESNGRTEAFF	TGCAGCGTTGAGGGAGGGGAAAGTAACGGTCGGACTGAAGCTTTCTTT	.	.	TRBV29-1	TRBJ1-1
CASSLSGNTGELFF	TGTGCCAGCAGTTTAAGCGGGAACACCGGGGAGCTGTTTTTT	.	.	TRBV7-2	TRBJ2-2
CASSYLDATNEKLFF	TGTGCCAGCAGTTACCTAGACGCAACTAATGAAAAACTGTTTTTT	.	.	TRBV6-5	TRBJ1-4
CASSSPGQGGEQYF	TGTGCCAGCAGCTCCCCGGGACAGGGAGGCGAGCAGTACTTC	.	TRBD1	TRBV7-6	TRBJ2-7
CAWSVWGSGTGAYEQYF	TGTGCCTGGAGTGTATGGGGAAGCGGGACAGGGGCCTACGAGCAGTACTTC	.	TRBD1	TRBV30	TRBJ2-7
CASSQARTGMEAFF	TGTGCCAGCAGCCAAGCCCGGACAGGGATGGAAGCTTTCTTT	.	TRBD1	TRBV3-1/TRBV3-2	TRBJ1-1
CSASLGSGNQPQHF	TGCAGTGCTAGTCTGGGCTCTGGCAATCAGCCCCAGCATTTT	.	.	TRBV20-1	TRBJ1-5
CASAKKYSSTDTQYF	TGTGCCAGCGCTAAGAAGTACTCTAGCACAGATACGCAGTATTTT	.	.	TRBV2	TRBJ2-3
CAISESMVRGAYGYTF	TGTGCCATCAGTGAGTCGATGGTCAGGGGGGCCTATGGCTACACCTTC	.	TRBD1	TRBV10-3	TRBJ1-2
CASSRDYSTDTQYF	TGTGCCAGCAGTAGGGACTATAGCACAGATACGCAGTATTTT	.	TRBD2	TRBV7-3	TRBJ2-3